This passage covers 2 T cell receptor beta chains from one sample sequenced in a study of blood T cell repertoires in COVID-19. Here immunoSEQ multiplex PCR was the method, and the copy in TCRdb shows in-frame clones only, minus some. This table has 150,000 to 200,000 clones, approximately 93% appearing once. The specimen sequenced was peripheral blood. The receptors were sampled from a woman aged 55-69 years with COVID-19, enrolled during active disease.

The chain links TRBV10-3 to TRBJ2-2; 10 nucleotides match TRBD2. From germline, CDR1 is ENHRY and CDR2 SYGVKD. This CDR3 region has 14 residues. V lost 6 bases and J lost 4; bases outside the gene matches: 2. In DNA form, the CDR3 reads TGTGCCATCAGAAGCGGGGGGGCCACCGGGGAGCTGTTTTTT. Its protein is CAIRSGGATGELFF.

This chain connects TRBV7-2 to TRBJ2-7, with 7 bases matching TRBD2. In germline, CDR1 is SGHTA, CDR2 FQGNSA. The ends lost 5 bases at V and 4 bases at J; junction bases unmatched: 8. The CDR3 extends over 14 amino acids. CDR3 residues: CASSPRRGSYEQYF. CDR3 nucleotide sequence: TGTGCCAGCAGCCCGAGGCGGGGGAGTTACGAGCAGTACTTC.